A single sample is the source of the 11 T cell receptor beta chains below, sequenced in a study of shared clonotypes between healthy human individuals. Assay used: immunoSEQ multiplex PCR; TCRdb lists only in-frame clones, some missing. The data contain millions of clones, 85% to 95% of them singletons. The sample comprised naive CD4+ T cells sorted from blood. Described subset: CD45RA+ positively selected. These TCRs come from a young man in good health.

This clone showed up just a few times. The genes are TRBV7-9 and TRBJ1-6; the match to TRBD1 covers 11 bases. CDR3 length equals 15 residues. The germline V gene encodes CDR1 SEHNR and CDR2 FQNEAQ (reference sequence). V gave up 5 bases and J gave up 8 bases; unmatched junction bases: 5. This CDR3 reads CASSPGQGADSPLHF. CDR3 DNA sequence: TGTGCCAGCAGCCCAGGACAGGGGGCGGATTCACCCCTCCACTTT.

The chain carries TRBV9 and TRBJ2-2; the D is unclear. Trimming removed 5 bases at V and 4 bases at J, with 9 bases between. The germline V gene encodes CDR1 SGDLS and CDR2 YYNGEE. The CDR3 runs 13 residues. The CDR3 nucleotides are TGTGCCAGCAGTGCCGGTGGCACCGGGGAGCTGTTTTTT. It codes for CASSAGGTGELFF.

On this clone itself: Other nucleotide sequences from this sample produce the same CDR3. CDR3 sequence reads: CASRAGTGGYEQYF. CDR3 DNA: TGTGCCAGCAGGGCGGGGACAGGGGGCTACGAGCAGTACTTC. This chain links TRBV6-1 with TRBJ2-7; 11 positions agree with TRBD1. The CDR3 has 14 amino acids. The junction had 4 bases not matched to a gene; V was cut back by 6 bases and J by 3 bases. Germline loops: CDR1 MNHNS, CDR2 SASEGT.

The chain has TRBV7-6 and TRBJ1-6; D uncertain. Trimming took off 1 base at V and 7 bases at J, with 8 bases between the two ends. There are 14 residues in the CDR3. Germline loops: CDR1 SGHVS, CDR2 FNYEAQ. The chain's CDR3 is CASSLDGANSPLHF. The CDR3 DNA reads TGTGCCAGCAGCTTAGATGGAGCAAATTCACCCCTCCACTTT. The whole variable domain, remainder taken from reference TRBV7-6 and TRBJ1-6, is GAGVSQSPRYKVTKRGQDVALRCDPISGHVSLYWYRQALGQGPEFLTYFNYEAQQDKSGLPNDRFSAERPEGSISTLTIQRTEQRDSAMYRCASSLDGANSPLHFGNGTRLTVT.

The chain is built from TRBV30 and TRBJ1-2; TRBD1 is a possible D gene (6 bases). Germline V gives CDR1 GTSNPN, CDR2 SVGIG (reference sequence). V dropped 0 bases and J dropped 13 bases, with 18 bases sitting between them. This CDR3 has 13 amino acids. The CDR3 DNA sequence: TGTGCCTGGAGTGTCGGGGGGCGAGTTGCGTGCACCTTC. Protein sequence: CAWSVGGRVACTF.

The rearrangement uses TRBV19 and TRBJ2-2, with 12 bases that match TRBD2. The CDR3 runs to 17 residues. Germline V gives CDR1 LNHDA, CDR2 SQIVND (reference sequence). V lost 5 bases to trimming and J lost 0 bases; unmatched junction nucleotides: 4. The CDR3 coding sequence is TGTGCCAGTAGTGACGGACTAGCGGGGTCGAACACCGGGGAGCTGTTTTTT. Protein product: CASSDGLAGSNTGELFF.

The chain carries TRBV7-9 and TRBJ2-1, with TRBD2 as a possible D gene (6 bases). The CDR3 has 13 residues. V lost 1 base and J lost 9, with 10 bases in between. The germline gives CDR1 SEHNR, CDR2 FQNEAQ (reference sequence). The CDR3 spells CASSLEGGGEQFF. The DNA of the CDR3 is TGTGCCAGCAGCTTAGAGGGAGGCGGTGAGCAGTTCTTC.

The V gene is TRBV5-4, the J gene TRBJ2-1; D may be TRBD1 or TRBD2 (5 bases each). Trimming pared 0 bases from V and 10 bases from J, leaving 17 bases between. The CDR3 sequence is 15 residues long. CDR1 is SGHNT and CDR2 is YYREEE in the germline V gene (reference sequence). DNA of the CDR3: TGTGCCAGCAGCTTGGCCGACGGACATTGGGGGGAGCAGTTCTTC. Amino acid sequence: CASSLADGHWGEQFF.

This clone came up once. The genes are TRBV10-1 and TRBJ2-7, with 7 bases identical to TRBD1. The CDR3 contains 16 residues. The ends lost 0 bases at V and 1 base at J; junction bases unmatched: 6. From germline, CDR1 is WNHNN and CDR2 SYGVQD (reference sequence). CDR3 protein: CASSESSLGQSYEQYF. CDR3 sequence (DNA): TGCGCCAGCAGTGAGTCGAGTCTGGGACAGTCCTACGAGCAGTACTTC.

The rearrangement uses TRBV7-2 and TRBJ2-3; D possibly corresponds to TRBD1 (5 bases). The V end lost 4 bases, the J end lost 9 bases, and 29 bases lay between the germline ends. This CDR3 is built from 18 residues. CDR1 is SGHTA, CDR2 FQGNSA, per germline. The CDR3 bases are TGTGCCAGCAGCTCAGTGGTAGGGGTGGGGTACCGCTCTTTAACGCAGTATTTT. This encodes CASSSVVGVGYRSLTQYF.

On this clone: Within the sample, other DNA sequences also encode this same CDR3. The rearrangement uses TRBV30 and TRBJ2-5; D not certain. Trimming pared 3 bases from V and 1 base from J, leaving 3 bases between. The CDR3 spans 11 residues. Looked up from germline, CDR1 is GTSNPN and CDR2 is SVGIG (reference sequence). This CDR3 reads CAWRPQETQYF. For the CDR3, the DNA is TGTGCCTGGAGGCCCCAAGAGACCCAGTACTTC.